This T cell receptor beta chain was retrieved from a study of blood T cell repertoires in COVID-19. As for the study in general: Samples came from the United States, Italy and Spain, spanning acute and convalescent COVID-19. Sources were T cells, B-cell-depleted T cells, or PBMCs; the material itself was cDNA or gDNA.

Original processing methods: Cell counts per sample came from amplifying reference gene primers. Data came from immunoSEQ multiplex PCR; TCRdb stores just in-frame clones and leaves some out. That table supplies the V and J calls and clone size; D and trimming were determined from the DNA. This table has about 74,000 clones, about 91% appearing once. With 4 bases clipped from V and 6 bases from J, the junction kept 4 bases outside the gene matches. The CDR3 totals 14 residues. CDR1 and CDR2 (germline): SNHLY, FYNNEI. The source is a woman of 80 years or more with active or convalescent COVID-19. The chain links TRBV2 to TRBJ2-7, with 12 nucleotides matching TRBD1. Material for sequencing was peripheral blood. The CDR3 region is CASSGEGQGAEQYF. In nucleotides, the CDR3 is TGTGCCAGCAGTGGGGAGGGACAGGGGGCCGAGCAGTACTTC. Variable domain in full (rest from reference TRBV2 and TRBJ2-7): EPEVTQTPSHQVTQMGQEVILRCVPISNHLYFYWYRQILGQKVEFLVSFYNNEISEKSEIFDDQFSVERPDGSNFTLKIRSTKLEDSAMYFCASSGEGQGAEQYFGPGTRLTVT.